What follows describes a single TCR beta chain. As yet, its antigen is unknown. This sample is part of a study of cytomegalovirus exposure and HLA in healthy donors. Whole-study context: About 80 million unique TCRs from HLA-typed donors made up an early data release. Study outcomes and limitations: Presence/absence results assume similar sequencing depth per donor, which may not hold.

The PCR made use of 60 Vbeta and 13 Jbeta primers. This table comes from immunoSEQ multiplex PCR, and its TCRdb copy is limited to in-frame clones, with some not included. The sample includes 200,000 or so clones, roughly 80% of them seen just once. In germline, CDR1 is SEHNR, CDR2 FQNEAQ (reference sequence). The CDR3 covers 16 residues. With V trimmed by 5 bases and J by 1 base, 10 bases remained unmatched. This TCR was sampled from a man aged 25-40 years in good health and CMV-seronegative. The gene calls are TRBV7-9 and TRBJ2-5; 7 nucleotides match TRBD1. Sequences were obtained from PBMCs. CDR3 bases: TGTGCCAGCAGCGCCGGCATAACAGGGGCCCAAGAGACCCAGTACTTC. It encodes CASSAGITGAQETQYF.